This is a list of T cell receptor beta chains from one sample in a study of spatial heterogeneity in lung cancer. One entry per CDR3 protein results from TCRdb running MiXCR on the 5' RACE reads. Among about 6,100 distinct CDR3 sequences, roughly an eighth were seen once, and the ten largest hold approximately 15%. The sequencing here drew on normal lung tissue next to the tumor, taken at surgery. These receptors were obtained from a male donor with early-stage non-small cell lung cancer. Each CDR3 is given with its conserved first and last residue. The D gene is left open where the match is weak. Only some rows state a clone size, as once, few, many or a class for expanded clones.

TRBJ2-1,TRBV7-3,many,-,15,CASSHTGTSYNEQFF,TGTGCCAGCAGCCATACCGGGACATCCTACAATGAGCAGTTCTTC
TRBJ1-2,TRBV24-1,many,TRBD1,17,CATSDGRDSPANYGYTF,TGTGCCACCAGTGATGGAAGGGACAGCCCAGCTAACTATGGCTACACCTTC
TRBJ2-7,TRBV18,medium-sized,-,15,CASSHSRTGRDEQYF,TGTGCCAGCTCACACTCCCGGACAGGGAGGGACGAGCAGTACTTC
TRBJ2-2,TRBV9,many,TRBD2,21,CASSPRHLVLAAHSNTGELFF,TGTGCCAGCAGCCCGCGACACCTGGTGCTAGCGGCCCACTCGAACACCGGGGAGCTGTTTTTT
TRBJ1-1,TRBV7-9,many,-,15,CASSFMAGGYTEAFF,TGTGCCAGCAGCTTTATGGCCGGTGGGTACACTGAAGCTTTCTTT
TRBJ1-2,TRBV11-2,many,TRBD1,16,CASSLDGQAALYGYTF,TGTGCCAGCAGCCTTGACGGACAGGCGGCCTTATATGGCTACACCTTC
TRBJ2-1,TRBV7-9,medium-sized,TRBD1,14,CASSWTGFGLEQFF,TGTGCCAGCAGCTGGACAGGGTTTGGCCTTGAGCAGTTCTTC
TRBJ2-3,TRBV2,medium-sized,TRBD2,17,CASSQPITSGSTDTQYF,TGTGCCAGCAGCCAACCCATTACTAGCGGAAGCACAGATACGCAGTATTTT
TRBJ2-7,TRBV28,many,TRBD2,15,CASHTTSAHSYEQYF,TGTGCCAGCCACACCACTAGCGCCCACTCCTACGAGCAGTACTTC
TRBJ2-2,TRBV7-8,many,-,19,CASSSDPTSGVVQTGELFF,TGTGCCAGCAGCTCCGACCCAACGTCGGGAGTGGTTCAAACCGGGGAGCTGTTTTTT
TRBJ2-2,TRBV7-3,many,-,15,CASSLSQGYTGELFF,TGTGCCAGCAGCTTATCCCAGGGGTACACCGGGGAGCTGTTTTTT
TRBJ2-6,TRBV12-3/TRBV12-4,many,-,15,CASSSDNPGANVLTF,TGTGCCAGCAGTTCCGACAACCCCGGGGCCAACGTCCTGACTTTC
TRBJ1-2,TRBV5-6,medium-sized,-,13,CAGGAGGNYGYTF,TGTGCCGGGGGGGCAGGAGGAAACTATGGTTACACCTTC
TRBJ2-7,TRBV28,-,TRBD1,15,CASSLFPGGGYEQYF,TGTGCCAGCAGTTTATTCCCAGGGGGCGGTTACGAGCAGTACTTC
TRBJ1-5,TRBV11-2,many,-,13,CASSQGPAQPQHF,TGTGCCAGCAGCCAGGGGCCCGCTCAGCCCCAGCATTTT
TRBJ1-5,TRBV28,many,-,15,CASTLFGGSNQPQHF,TGTGCCAGCACTTTATTCGGGGGGAGCAATCAGCCCCAGCATTTT
TRBJ2-2,TRBV12-3/TRBV12-4,medium-sized,-,14,CASHQNGNTGELFF,TGTGCCAGTCACCAGAACGGGAACACCGGGGAGCTGTTTTTT
TRBJ2-3,TRBV25-1,-,-,17,CASSEFTTSAGTDTQYF,TGTGCCAGCAGTGAATTTACCACCTCAGCGGGCACAGATACGCAGTATTTT
TRBJ2-3,TRBV27,many,-,13,CASSFMGPDTQYF,TGTGCCAGCAGTTTTATGGGACCAGATACGCAGTATTTT
TRBJ1-1,TRBV6-1,medium-sized,TRBD1,16,CASRAPGQGSITEAFF,TGTGCCAGCAGGGCACCGGGACAGGGGTCGATCACTGAAGCTTTCTTT
TRBJ2-7,TRBV5-1,many,TRBD1,14,CASSNGQADYEQYF,TGCGCCAGCAGCAACGGACAGGCAGACTACGAGCAGTACTTC
TRBJ2-3,TRBV28,many,TRBD1,13,CASSPQGADTQYF,TGTGCCAGCAGTCCCCAGGGGGCAGATACGCAGTATTTT
TRBJ2-5,TRBV20-1,medium-sized,-,11,CSARGGETQYF,TGCAGTGCTAGAGGAGGGGAGACCCAGTACTTC
TRBJ1-1,TRBV18,many,-,13,CASSPNANTEAFF,TGTGCCAGCTCACCAAACGCGAACACTGAAGCTTTCTTT
TRBJ2-7,TRBV30,many,-,17,CAWSVRRVGRGTVEQYF,TGTGCCTGGAGTGTACGGAGGGTTGGCAGGGGGACCGTCGAGCAGTACTTC
TRBJ2-1,TRBV20-1,many,TRBD2,16,CSALPEGLAGINEQFF,TGCAGTGCCCTCCCAGAGGGACTAGCGGGAATCAATGAGCAGTTCTTC
TRBJ2-2,TRBV4-2,-,TRBD2,16,CASSQVSGSVTGELFF,TGTGCCAGCAGCCAAGTAAGCGGGAGCGTCACCGGGGAGCTGTTTTTT
TRBJ1-5,TRBV7-3,many,-,13,CASSLTLGGPQHF,TGTGCCAGCAGCTTAACCCTGGGGGGGCCCCAGCATTTT